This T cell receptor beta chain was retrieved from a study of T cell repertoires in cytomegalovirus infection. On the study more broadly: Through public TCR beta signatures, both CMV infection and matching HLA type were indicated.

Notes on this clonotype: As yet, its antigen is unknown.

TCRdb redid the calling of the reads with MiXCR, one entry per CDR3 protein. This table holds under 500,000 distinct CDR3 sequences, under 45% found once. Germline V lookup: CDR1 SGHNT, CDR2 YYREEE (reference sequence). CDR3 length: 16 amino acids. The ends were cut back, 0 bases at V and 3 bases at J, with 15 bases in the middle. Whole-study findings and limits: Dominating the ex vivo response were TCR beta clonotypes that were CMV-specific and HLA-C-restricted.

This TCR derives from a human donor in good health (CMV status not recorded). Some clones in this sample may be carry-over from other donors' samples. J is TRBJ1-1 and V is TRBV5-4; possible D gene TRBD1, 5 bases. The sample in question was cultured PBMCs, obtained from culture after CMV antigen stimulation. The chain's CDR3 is CASSLGGAAGDTEAFF. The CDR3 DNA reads TGTGCCAGCAGCTTGGGGGGCGCGGCAGGTGACACTGAAGCTTTCTTT.